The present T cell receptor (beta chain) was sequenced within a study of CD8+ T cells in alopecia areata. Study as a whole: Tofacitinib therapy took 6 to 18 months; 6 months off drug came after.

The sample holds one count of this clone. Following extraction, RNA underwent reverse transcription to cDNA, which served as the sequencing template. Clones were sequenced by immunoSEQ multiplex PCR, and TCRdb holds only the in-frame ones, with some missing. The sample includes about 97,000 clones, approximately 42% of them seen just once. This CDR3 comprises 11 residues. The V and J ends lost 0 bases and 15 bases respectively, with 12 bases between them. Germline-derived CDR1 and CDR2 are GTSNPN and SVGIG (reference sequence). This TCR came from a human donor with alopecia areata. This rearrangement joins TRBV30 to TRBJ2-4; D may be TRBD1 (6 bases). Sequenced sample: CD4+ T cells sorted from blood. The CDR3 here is CAWSVQTGLYF. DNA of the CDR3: TGTGCCTGGAGTGTACAAACAGGGCTGTACTTC.